These T cell receptor beta chains were read from a single sample in a study of T cell responses to AZD1222 COVID-19 vaccine. Profiled with immunoSEQ multiplex PCR; TCRdb holds only in-frame clones, not every one. The repertoire holds 100,000 to 150,000 clones, roughly 85% seen once, with 9.4% in the top ten. The source was peripheral blood, collected on day 0 of AZD1222 vaccination. The receptors derive from an adult in good health. The CDR3 runs from the conserved cysteine through the conserved F or W. Fields, in order: J gene, clone size, V gene, D gene, CDR3 DNA, CDR3 protein. The D gene is left open where the match is weak. Rows give clone size only sometimes, using once, few, many, or a class for an expanded clone.

TRBJ1-2 . TRBV6-5 TRBD1 TGTGCCAGCAGTACCCCAGGGGGCGCGGAGGATGGCTACACCTTC CASSTPGGAEDGYTF
TRBJ2-5 once TRBV19 TRBD2 TGTGCCAGTAGTACGGGAGGGGGCCAAGAGACCCAGTACTTC CASSTGGGQETQYF
TRBJ2-7 . TRBV28 TRBD2 TGTGCCAGCAGCCCCAGACCCGGGACTAGAGGGGGGTTTTACGAGCAGTACTTC CASSPRPGTRGGFYEQYF
TRBJ2-7 few TRBV5-6 TRBD2 TGTGCCAGCATCCTGCTAGGGACTAGCGACTACGAGCAGTACTTC CASILLGTSDYEQYF
TRBJ1-6 once TRBV6-6 . TGTGCCAGCAGCGGCGAGGCGTATAATTCACCCCTCCACTTT CASSGEAYNSPLHF
TRBJ1-2 . TRBV30 . TGTGCCTCCGTAAGGGGAATTAACTATGGCTACACCTTC CASVRGINYGYTF
TRBJ1-2 . TRBV9 TRBD1 TGTGCCAGCAGCAGACAGGGCAGCGGCTATGGCTACACCTTC CASSRQGSGYGYTF
TRBJ1-6 . TRBV12-3/TRBV12-4 . TGTGCCAGCAGTACACAGGTTGCTTCACCCCTCCACTTT CASSTQVASPLHF
TRBJ2-3 . TRBV6-5 . TGTGCCACCTGCCCGGAGGGGAGCACAGATACGCAGTATTTT CATCPEGSTDTQYF
TRBJ1-5 . TRBV7-2 TRBD1 TGTGCCAGCAGCCCAGGGACAGTCTATAGCAATCAGCCCCAGCATTTT CASSPGTVYSNQPQHF
TRBJ2-7 . TRBV11-3 TRBD1 TGTGCCAGCAGCTCTCCGGGACAGACTTGGCACTTC CASSSPGQTWHF
TRBJ2-7 . TRBV27 TRBD2 TGTGCCAGCAGCGATTCTAAAAGGACTAGCGGGAGTGGGGAGCAGTACTTC CASSDSKRTSGSGEQYF
TRBJ2-5 . TRBV18 TRBD2 TGTGCCAGCTCACGGATTAGACTAGCGGGAATGGAGACCCAGTACTTC CASSRIRLAGMETQYF
TRBJ2-7 . TRBV29-1 . TGCAGCGTGAGAAAGGACTACGAGCAGTACTTC CSVRKDYEQYF
TRBJ1-2 . TRBV28 TRBD1 TGTGCCAGCAGTCCCGGGACAGGGAGGTATGGCTACACCTTC CASSPGTGRYGYTF
TRBJ2-5 . TRBV11-3 TRBD2 TGTGCCAGCAGTAGAAGCGGGAGGGGAGAGACCCAGTACTTC CASSRSGRGETQYF
TRBJ1-5 once TRBV12-5 . TGTGCTAGTGGTTCCGGGACACAATGGGATCAGCCCCAGCATTTT CASGSGTQWDQPQHF
TRBJ1-5 . TRBV20-1 . TGCAGTGCTAGTCTGGAGTCGGCGCCCCAGCATTTT CSASLESAPQHF
TRBJ1-2 once TRBV30 . TGTGCCTGGAGTGCGGGACGGAACTATGGCTACACCTTC CAWSAGRNYGYTF
TRBJ1-2 . TRBV7-2 . TGTGCCAGCAGCTTAGAAGGGCTTCCCGATGGCTACACCTTC CASSLEGLPDGYTF
TRBJ1-5 . TRBV19 TRBD1 TGTGCCAGTAGTATAGGGGACAGGGATAAGAATCAGCCCCAGCATTTT CASSIGDRDKNQPQHF
TRBJ2-5 . TRBV4-3 TRBD1 TGCGCCAGCAGCCAACAGACAGGGGCTGGCGAGACCCAGTACTTC CASSQQTGAGETQYF
TRBJ2-2 . TRBV7-6 TRBD2 TGTGCCAGCAGCTCCTCGTTCGGGGGGGGTACGAACACCGGGGAGCTGTTTTTT CASSSSFGGGTNTGELFF
TRBJ2-7 . TRBV28 . TGTGCCAGCACCCTGCTCAGGGAGATGAGGCAGTACTTC CASTLLREMRQYF
TRBJ2-2 . TRBV30 . TGTGCCCGCAGAAACACCGGGGAGCTGTTTTTT CARRNTGELFF
TRBJ1-5 . TRBV24-1 . TGTGCCGTCTCGGGAGATCTCAATCAGCCCCAGCATTTT CAVSGDLNQPQHF